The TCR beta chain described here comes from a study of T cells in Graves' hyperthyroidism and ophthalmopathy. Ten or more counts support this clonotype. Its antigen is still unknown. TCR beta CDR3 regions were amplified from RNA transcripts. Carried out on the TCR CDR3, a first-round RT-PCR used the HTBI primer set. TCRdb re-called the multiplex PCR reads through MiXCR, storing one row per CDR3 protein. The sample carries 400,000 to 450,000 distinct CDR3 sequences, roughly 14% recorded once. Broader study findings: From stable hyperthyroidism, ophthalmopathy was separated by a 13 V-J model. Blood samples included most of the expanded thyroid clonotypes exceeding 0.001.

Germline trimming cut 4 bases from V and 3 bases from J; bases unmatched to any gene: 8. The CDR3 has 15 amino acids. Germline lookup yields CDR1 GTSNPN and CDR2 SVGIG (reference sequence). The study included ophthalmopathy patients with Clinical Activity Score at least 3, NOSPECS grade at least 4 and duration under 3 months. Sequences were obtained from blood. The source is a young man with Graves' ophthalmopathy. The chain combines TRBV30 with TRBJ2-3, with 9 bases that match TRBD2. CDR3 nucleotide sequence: TGTGCCTGGAATTTGGGGCGGGGGGGTACAGATACGCAGTATTTT. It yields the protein CAWNLGRGGTDTQYF.